Following are 22 T cell receptor beta chains from one sample sequenced in a study of OX40 agonist ivuxolimab in advanced cancers. Measured with immunoSEQ multiplex PCR; TCRdb has only the in-frame clones, and not every one. The sample yields approximately 40,000 clones, approximately 90% seen once. Sequenced material: CD4+ or CD8+ T cells sorted from blood, taken in a trial of the OX40 agonist ivuxolimab. Receptors originate from an adult with an advanced solid tumor such as melanoma, head and neck, liver or kidney cancer.

The rearrangement joins TRBV29-1 to TRBJ1-5; 7 bases match TRBD1. CDR1 is SQVTM, CDR2 ANQGSEA, per germline. The CDR3 loop spans 14 amino acids. Trimming removed 7 bases from V and 0 bases from J; junction bases left unmatched: 6. CDR3 DNA sequence: TGCAGCGCAACAGGGGAATATAGCAATCAGCCCCAGCATTTT. Protein sequence: CSATGEYSNQPQHF.

CDR3 nucleotides: TGTGCCAGCAGTCACTACCTGACAGGGGGGGGGACCATTCAGTACTTC. It encodes CASSHYLTGGGTIQYF. The genes are TRBV6-5 and TRBJ2-4, with TRBD1 identical over 9 bases. With 5 bases clipped from V and 9 bases from J, the junction kept 14 bases outside the gene matches. Germline CDR1 and CDR2: MNHEY and SVGAGI. This CDR3 is 16 amino acids long.

The sample holds one count of this clone. This specimen includes other DNA sequences encoding the same CDR3. V usage is TRBV10-3 and J usage is TRBJ1-6; no reliable D call. Trimming pared 0 bases from V and 7 bases from J, leaving 10 bases between. This CDR3 spans 15 amino acids. Germline V gene data show CDR1 as ENHRY and CDR2 as SYGVKD. CDR3 DNA: TGTGCCATCAGTGAGTCGAGGGTCGGGAATTCACCCCTCCACTTT. This sequence encodes CAISESRVGNSPLHF.

The rearrangement joins TRBV7-8 to TRBJ2-7, with 7 bases fitting TRBD1. V dropped 4 bases and J dropped 0; count of bases not matched to a gene: 6. This CDR3 region has 15 residues. Germline CDR1 reads SGHVS; CDR2 reads FQNEAQ. In DNA form, the CDR3 reads TGTGCCAGCAGCTCGGACAGGACGAGCTCCTACGAGCAGTACTTC. Protein sequence: CASSSDRTSSYEQYF.

The rearrangement links TRBV27 to TRBJ2-7; TRBD1 matches at 9 bases. The V gene's germline CDR1 is MNHEY and CDR2 SMNVEV (reference sequence). Trimming at V came to 1 base and at J to 3 bases, leaving 10 bases not matched to a gene. This CDR3 spans 17 amino acids. CDR3 DNA: TGTGCCAGCAGTTTATACCCCCTCGACAGGGGGGACTACGAGCAGTACTTC. It is translated as CASSLYPLDRGDYEQYF.

The rearrangement joins TRBV28 to TRBJ2-5; D remains ambiguous. CDR3 length: 11 amino acids. The germline V gene has CDR1 MDHEN and CDR2 SYDVKM. V lost 3 bases, J lost 8 bases, and 7 bases lay in between. The CDR3 nucleotides read TGTGCCAGCAGTTTGCCCGGTACCCAGTACTTC. Encoded protein: CASSLPGTQYF. Combining the CDR3 with reference TRBV28 and TRBJ2-5 gives the whole variable domain DVKVTQSSRYLVKRTGEKVFLECVQDMDHENMFWYRQDPGLGLRLIYFSYDVKMKEKGDIPEGYSVSREKKERFSLILESASTNQTSMYLCASSLPGTQYFGPGTRLLVL.

The CDR3 loop is CASSLIGGSSYNEQFF. The CDR3 region has the DNA TGTGCCAGCAGCTTAATTGGCGGCAGCTCCTACAATGAGCAGTTCTTC. The chain links TRBV7-3 to TRBJ2-1; no definite D call. Trimming took off 1 base at V and 0 bases at J, with 10 bases between the two ends. The CDR3 runs 16 residues. CDR1 is SGHTA, CDR2 FQGTGA, per germline.

The genes are TRBV27 and TRBJ2-1, with 7 bases lining up with TRBD2. This CDR3 is 17 amino acids long. The germline V gene has CDR1 MNHEY and CDR2 SMNVEV (reference sequence). The ends lost 2 bases at V and 0 bases at J; junction bases unmatched: 7. The CDR3 coding sequence is TGTGCCAGCAGTTTAATTGGCGGGAGTCCCTCCTACAATGAGCAGTTCTTC. It yields the protein CASSLIGGSPSYNEQFF.

The chain joins TRBV15 to TRBJ2-1; 9 bases fit TRBD2. This CDR3 is 16 amino acids long. Germline assignment: CDR1 LNHNV and CDR2 YYDKDF (reference sequence). With 1 base clipped from V and 8 bases from J, the junction kept 9 bases outside the gene matches. The CDR3 region has the DNA TGTGCCACCAGCAGAGGCGGTAGCGGGAGTAGGGATGAGCAGTTCTTC. It encodes CATSRGGSGSRDEQFF.

This clone was recorded only once. The V call is TRBV27, the J call TRBJ2-1; 10 bases fit TRBD2. With V trimmed by 1 base and J by 4 bases, 7 bases remained unmatched. CDR1 and CDR2 (germline): MNHEY, SMNVEV (reference sequence). The length of the CDR3 is 17 residues. In nucleotides, the CDR3 is TGTGCCAGCAGTTTATTGGTAGCGGGAGGACCATACAATGAGCAGTTCTTC. Its translation is CASSLLVAGGPYNEQFF.

The chain is built from TRBV6-1 and TRBJ1-5, with D perhaps matching TRBD1 (6 bases). Per germline, CDR1 MNHNS and CDR2 SASEGT. This CDR3 contains 15 residues. V dropped 4 bases and J dropped 3 bases, with 13 bases sitting between them. Here the CDR3 reads CASSGTAANNQPQHF. The CDR3 bases are TGTGCCAGCAGTGGGACAGCAGCAAACAATCAGCCCCAGCATTTT.

Sample share makes this clone medium-sized. J is TRBJ2-1 and V is TRBV15; 9 bases line up with TRBD2. The V gene end was trimmed by 0 bases and the J gene end by 6 bases; junction bases not matched to a gene: 9. This CDR3 is built from 17 residues. Germline V lookup: CDR1 LNHNV, CDR2 YYDKDF (reference sequence). The CDR3: CATSREGAGGPGNEQFF. The CDR3 DNA reads as TGTGCCACCAGCAGAGAGGGTGCGGGAGGGCCGGGCAATGAGCAGTTCTTC.

The chain uses TRBV30 and TRBJ2-7; 8 nucleotides match TRBD2. Trimming took 3 bases from V and 1 from J; bases not matched to a gene: 5. The germline V gene encodes CDR1 GTSNPN and CDR2 SVGIG (reference sequence). The CDR3 has 14 residues. This CDR3 reads CAWRASGRSYEQYF. In DNA form, the CDR3 reads TGTGCCTGGAGGGCTAGCGGGCGGTCCTACGAGCAGTACTTC.

The CDR3 reads CASSQWDSNTEAFF. The CDR3 region has the DNA TGCGCCAGCAGCCAATGGGACAGCAACACTGAAGCTTTCTTT. The rearrangement joins TRBV4-1 to TRBJ1-1; 7 bases agree with TRBD1. The germline gives CDR1 MGHRA, CDR2 YSYEKL. The CDR3 runs 14 residues. V lost 2 bases to trimming and J lost 2 bases; unmatched junction nucleotides: 2.

This clone is a singleton in its sample. The chain has TRBV6-6 and TRBJ2-7; TRBD1 matches at 9 bases. V was pared by 4 bases and J by 4 bases, with 2 bases of the junction left unmatched. Germline assignment: CDR1 MNHNY and CDR2 SVGAGI (reference sequence). The CDR3 length is 13 residues. CDR3 DNA: TGTGCCAGCAGTTCAGGGACAGGGTACGAGCAGTACTTC. Its translation: CASSSGTGYEQYF.

The chain has TRBV9 and TRBJ2-2; weak D call: TRBD2 (6 bases). Germline V gene sequence: CDR1 SGDLS, CDR2 YYNGEE. The ends were cut back, 3 bases at V and 5 bases at J, with 20 bases in the middle. The CDR3 length is 17 residues. The CDR3 loop is CASSANPSGAATGELFF. DNA for the CDR3: TGTGCCAGCAGCGCGAACCCCTCGGGAGCGGCAACCGGGGAGCTGTTTTTT.

The chain combines TRBV7-2 with TRBJ2-7; no clear D gene. This CDR3 is built from 14 residues. With 5 bases removed from V and 2 bases from J, the gap between germline ends came to 13 bases. CDR1 SGHTA and CDR2 FQGNSA come from the germline V gene. CDR3 DNA sequence: TGTGCCAGCAGCCCGACTTGGGCGGCCTACGAGCAGTACTTC. This codes for CASSPTWAAYEQYF.

The J gene is TRBJ2-1, the V gene TRBV11-2, with 14 positions matching TRBD2. J was trimmed by 5 bases and V by 7 bases; bases with no gene match: 16. The CDR3 is 19 residues long. Germline lookup yields CDR1 SGHAT and CDR2 FQNNGV. CDR3 amino acids: CASIPPGLAGVSANNEQFF. The CDR3 DNA is TGTGCCAGCATCCCGCCGGGACTAGCGGGAGTATCGGCGAACAATGAGCAGTTCTTC.

This clone appeared a single time. The rearrangement uses TRBV28 and TRBJ2-7; 8 nucleotides line up with TRBD1. Germline-derived CDR1 and CDR2 are MDHEN and SYDVKM. This CDR3 is 14 amino acids long. J gave up 1 base and V 6 bases, and 5 bases lay outside the gene matches. The CDR3: CASSAGTGSYEQYF. The CDR3 DNA reads as TGTGCCAGCAGCGCCGGGACAGGTTCCTACGAGCAGTACTTC.

The V gene is TRBV27, the J gene TRBJ1-5; D not certain. CDR3 length: 13 residues. Looked up from germline, CDR1 is MNHEY and CDR2 is SMNVEV (reference sequence). The V and J ends lost 3 bases and 4 bases respectively, with 7 bases between them. In DNA, the CDR3 is TGTGCCAGCAGTTTTTCCGGTAATCAGCCCCAGCATTTT. This sequence encodes CASSFSGNQPQHF.

CDR3 in amino acids: CASSQVGGDDAEAFF. The CDR3 region has the DNA TGCGCCAGCAGCCAAGTTGGAGGGGATGACGCTGAAGCTTTCTTT. The rearrangement uses TRBV4-1 and TRBJ1-1; TRBD1 is a possible D gene (5 bases). The ends were cut back, 1 base at V and 6 bases at J, with 15 bases in the middle. The V gene's germline CDR1 is MGHRA and CDR2 YSYEKL. This CDR3 spans 15 amino acids.

J is TRBJ2-7 and V is TRBV28; D ambiguous. The CDR3 loop spans 12 amino acids. Germline loops: CDR1 MDHEN, CDR2 SYDVKM. V shed 3 bases and J shed 2 bases, with 5 bases lying between them. The CDR3 coding sequence is TGTGCCAGCAGTTTGTCGGCCTACGAGCAGTACTTC. This sequence encodes CASSLSAYEQYF.